This T cell receptor beta chain was obtained from a study of blood T cell repertoires in COVID-19. Authors' methods: By means of reference gene primer amplification, nucleated cell counts were estimated. Libraries were prepared by immunoSEQ multiplex PCR; TCRdb keeps only in-frame clonotypes and omits some of them. That table furnishes V, J and clone size, whereas the DNA furnished D and trimming. This repertoire shows around 220,000 clones, roughly 87% found once; its top ten account for 1.9%. With V trimmed by 10 bases and J by 6 bases, 11 bases remained unmatched. The CDR3 has 13 residues. Germline CDR1 LNHDA, CDR2 SQIVND (reference sequence).

Specimen: peripheral blood. The chain recombines TRBV19 with TRBJ2-7, with 8 bases identical to TRBD1. The sequence was collected from a man aged 35-49 years with active or convalescent COVID-19. The CDR3 region has the DNA TGTGCCACCACCGACAGGGGTCTAGGCGAGCAGTACTTC. Translated: CATTDRGLGEQYF.